This T cell receptor (beta chain) was recovered during a study of PD-L1 blockade in urothelial cancer. Study-wide background: It was in about 2014 that patients started atezolizumab at 1,200 mg intravenously every 3 weeks. Blood was analyzed 3 weeks (second dose) and 6 weeks after treatment start. The number of prior chemotherapy regimens per patient was 0 to 3.

This table comes from immunoSEQ multiplex PCR, and its TCRdb copy is limited to in-frame clones, with some not included. The data contain 55,000 to 85,000 clones, approximately 88% of them singletons. Study-wide findings and caveats: A pretreatment blood TCR clonality that fell below the median predicted better progression-free and overall survival.

Regarding this clone: What it binds is unknown.

Germline CDR1 is WNHNN and CDR2 is SYGVQD (reference sequence). The CDR3 has 19 residues. V gave up 3 bases and J gave up 1 base; unmatched junction bases: 7. The input for sequencing was PBMCs, taken around atezolizumab (anti-PD-L1) treatment. The chain has TRBV10-1 and TRBJ2-2; TRBD2 matches 14 bases. The receptor was derived from a man in his fifties or sixties with urothelial cancer. The CDR3 coding sequence is TGCGCCAGCAGTGACCCGAGGGGACTAGCGGGGGTGAACACCGGGGAGCTGTTTTTT. This sequence encodes CASSDPRGLAGVNTGELFF.